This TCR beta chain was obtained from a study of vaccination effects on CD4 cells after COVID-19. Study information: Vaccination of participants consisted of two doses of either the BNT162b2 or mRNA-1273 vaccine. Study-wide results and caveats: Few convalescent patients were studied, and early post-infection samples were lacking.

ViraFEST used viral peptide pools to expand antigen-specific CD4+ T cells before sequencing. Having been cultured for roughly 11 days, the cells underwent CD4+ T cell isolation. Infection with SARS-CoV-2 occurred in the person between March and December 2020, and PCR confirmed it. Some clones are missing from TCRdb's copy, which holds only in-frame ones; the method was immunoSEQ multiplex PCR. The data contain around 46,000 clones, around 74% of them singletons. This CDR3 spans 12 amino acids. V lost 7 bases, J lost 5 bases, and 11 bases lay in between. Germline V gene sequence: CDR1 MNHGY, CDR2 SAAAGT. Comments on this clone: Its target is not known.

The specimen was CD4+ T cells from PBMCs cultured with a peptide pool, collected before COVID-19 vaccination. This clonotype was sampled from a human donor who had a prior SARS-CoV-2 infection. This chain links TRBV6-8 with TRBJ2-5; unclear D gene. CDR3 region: CASNLGRETQYF. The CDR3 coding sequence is TGTGCCAGCAATCTGGGAAGGGAGACCCAGTACTTC.